This is a list of T cell receptor beta chains from one sample in a study of blood T cell repertoires in COVID-19. The assay was immunoSEQ multiplex PCR, and TCRdb's table has in-frame clones only and misses some. The sample records about 170,000 clones, roughly 84% being singletons. Sequenced: peripheral blood. These receptors were taken from a man aged 65 to 79 with active or convalescent COVID-19. Both conserved end residues are part of each CDR3. The D gene is left open where the match is weak. The size entry is marked missing in some rows and otherwise reads once, few, many or a size class.

V: TRBV11-1
J: TRBJ2-1
D: .
size: .
DNA: TGTGCCAGCACCCGGGATGGGTTAGAGCAGTTCTTC
CDR3: CASTRDGLEQFF

V: TRBV18
J: TRBJ1-6
D: .
size: .
DNA: TGTGCCAGCTCACCACCGTTCCGTGATTCACCCCTCCACTTT
CDR3: CASSPPFRDSPLHF

V: TRBV7-2
J: TRBJ2-5
D: .
size: many
DNA: TGTGCCAGCAGCATGGACAGAGAGACCCAGTACTTC
CDR3: CASSMDRETQYF

V: TRBV5-1
J: TRBJ2-7
D: .
size: .
DNA: TGCGCCAGCAGGGCTGAAAACTACGAGCAGTACTTC
CDR3: CASRAENYEQYF

V: TRBV5-1
J: TRBJ1-5
D: TRBD1
size: .
DNA: TGCGCCAGCAGCTCCTCAGGGGGCGGCAATCAGCCCCAGCATTTT
CDR3: CASSSSGGGNQPQHF

V: TRBV5-4
J: TRBJ2-3
D: TRBD1
size: .
DNA: TGTGCCAGCAGCTCTTGGACAGGAGCAGGCACAGATACGCAGTATTTT
CDR3: CASSSWTGAGTDTQYF

V: TRBV7-8
J: TRBJ2-7
D: TRBD1
size: .
DNA: TGTGCCAGCACCCTGGAGGGGACAGGGCGCGGGGAGCAGTACTTC
CDR3: CASTLEGTGRGEQYF

V: TRBV3-1/TRBV3-2
J: TRBJ1-1
D: .
size: .
DNA: TGTGCCAGCAGCCAAGATCGGGGGGCGCCCGGTGAAGCTTTCTTT
CDR3: CASSQDRGAPGEAFF

V: TRBV7-9
J: TRBJ2-5
D: TRBD2
size: .
DNA: TGTGCCAGCAGCTTCCCCCGTAGCGGGAGGGCCCAGGAGACCCAGTACTTC
CDR3: CASSFPRSGRAQETQYF

V: TRBV5-6
J: TRBJ2-5
D: .
size: few
DNA: TGTGCCAGCAGCTCATTGTCGGGGGCCCAGTACTTC
CDR3: CASSSLSGAQYF

V: TRBV5-1
J: TRBJ1-1
D: TRBD1
size: .
DNA: TGCGCCAGCAGATCCGGGACAGGGGATGAGACTGAAGCTTTCTTT
CDR3: CASRSGTGDETEAFF

V: TRBV5-1
J: TRBJ2-3
D: .
size: .
DNA: TGCGCCAGCCGAGGGGGGGCCACAGATACGCAGTATTTT
CDR3: CASRGGATDTQYF

V: TRBV10-3
J: TRBJ1-1
D: .
size: .
DNA: TGTGCCATCAGTGCGAGGTACACTCGGAACACTGAAGCTTTCTTT
CDR3: CAISARYTRNTEAFF

V: TRBV4-3
J: TRBJ2-5
D: .
size: .
DNA: TGCGCCAGCAGCCAGTCCCAGGGCTACCAAGAGACCCAGTACTTC
CDR3: CASSQSQGYQETQYF

V: TRBV6-1
J: TRBJ2-1
D: .
size: .
DNA: TGTGCCAGCAGTGAGGTGGCAGGGTACAATGAGCAGTTCTTC
CDR3: CASSEVAGYNEQFF

V: TRBV18
J: TRBJ1-1
D: .
size: .
DNA: TGTGCCAGCCGATCCTCCCAGGGTAGAGGCACTGAAGCTTTCTTT
CDR3: CASRSSQGRGTEAFF

V: TRBV5-4
J: TRBJ2-7
D: .
size: .
DNA: TGTGCCAGCAGCCGCTGGTCCGCGCTCTCCTACGAGCAGTACTTC
CDR3: CASSRWSALSYEQYF

V: TRBV4-3
J: TRBJ2-1
D: .
size: .
DNA: TGCGCCAGCAGCCAAGACAGGGATAGGGACAATGAGCAGTTCTTC
CDR3: CASSQDRDRDNEQFF

V: TRBV19
J: TRBJ2-6
D: TRBD1
size: .
DNA: TGTGCCAGTAGTAGGGACAGTCCCCTACCTTTCAGCTCTGGGGCCAACGTCCTGACTTTC
CDR3: CASSRDSPLPFSSGANVLTF

V: TRBV12-3/TRBV12-4
J: TRBJ1-1
D: .
size: .
DNA: TGTGCCAGCAGTTTGAACAGCGGCACTGAAGCTTTCTTT
CDR3: CASSLNSGTEAFF